This entry describes one T cell receptor beta chain. Its cognate antigen has yet to be identified. No qualities accompany the bases; no much larger clone lies one base away. The immunoSEQ Assay, a bias-controlled multiplex PCR, was used to amplify TCRbeta CDR3 regions from genomic DNA. For the original study's pipeline: Within the assay, amplification of reference gene primers was used to estimate how many nucleated cells each sample contained. To quantify the absolute abundance of each unique TCRbeta CDR3 rearrangement, sequence reads were collapsed and filtered. For each sample, productive Simpson clonality was calculated as the square root of Simpson's diversity index across productive rearrangements. The source is immuneACCESS, and TCRdb retained only in-frame sequences with V and J called. Part of the clones is not carried over; for the studies checked, unresolved V genes explain less than half of this, and the remainder is unexplained. Clonal size and the V and J genes are those of that table, whereas D and trimming came from the DNA. The sample includes fewer than 15,000 clones, with around 90% observed a single time. Less than 25% of the sample goes to the ten largest clones.

These data come from a study of blood T cell repertoires in COVID-19 (dated by TCRdb to 2020 to 2021). Concerning the study at large: Samples covering the acute and convalescent phases of COVID-19 were provided by collaborators in the United States, Italy and Spain. The repertoires were made available in a free public database intended to serve as a resource for research on the immune response to SARS-CoV-2. Sample metadata almost always included a de-identified subject ID, COVID-19 status, age in years and sex. The dataset comprised deeply sampled blood TCRbeta repertoires from subjects exposed to, actively infected with, or recovered from COVID-19. Samples came from the ongoing ImmuneRACE study (first 160 participants) plus 1,254 subjects from 6 global collaborators. The prospective study material was composed of cDNA or gDNA derived from T cells, B-cell-depleted T cells, or PBMCs. Where HLA class I and class II types were available, the types were taken from metadata supplied by the sample provider, not from assay-based typing. The paper as a whole reports these results and caveats: The quantity of clinical and demographic metadata differed by source and by participant and was supplied without curation.

Taken from cysteine to phenylalanine, the CDR3 has 13 residues. This entry keeps only the CDR3 DNA: 39 bases, framed from base 1. Between the V and J ends, shortened by 5 bases and 2 bases respectively, the junction contains 6 bases. CDR1 and CDR2 (SGHTA, FQGNSA) derive from the germline V gene. The collaborating institutions used their own protocols to collect whole blood in K2EDTA tubes. For TCRbeta analysis, collaborator samples were shipped as frozen whole blood, as isolated PBMCs, or as DNA extracted from either sample type. The source is a human donor with active COVID-19. The donor label of this sample is uncertain. The specimen was peripheral blood. Rearrangement joined TRBV7-2 to TRBJ2-2, with no reliable assignment of the D segment. The DNA is as follows: TGTGCCAGCAGCCAGACTAACACCGGGGAGCTGTTTTTT. The translation is CASSQTNTGELFF. The CDR3 plus the reference TRBV7-2 and TRBJ2-2 genes for the other parts give the full variable domain: GAGVSQSPSNKVTEKGKDVELRCDPISGHTALYWYRQSLGQGLEFLIYFQGNSAPDKSGLPSDRFSAERTGGSVSTLTIQRTQQEDSAVYLCASSQTNTGELFFGEGSRLTVL.